This TCR beta chain came from a study of T cells in Graves' hyperthyroidism and ophthalmopathy. The study's findings and limits: Most expanded thyroid clonotypes above 0.001 also appeared in blood.

Points on this clonotype: Its antigen is currently unknown.

The CDR3 regions of TCR beta were amplified from RNA transcripts. The HTBI primer set served for first-round RT-PCR of the TCR CDR3. MiXCR, applied by TCRdb to the multiplex PCR reads, yields one record per CDR3 protein. The sample has roughly 400,000 distinct CDR3 sequences, over 12% seen once. Thyroid ultrasound and orbital computed tomography, with clinical symptoms and serum thyroxine and TRAb, informed diagnoses. About 9.4 ml fresh peripheral blood yielded the PBMCs. Trimming removed 1 base at V and 2 bases at J, with 18 bases between. This CDR3 comprises 16 residues. CDR1 DFQATT and CDR2 SNEGSKA come from the germline V gene (reference sequence).

The source of this sequence is a man aged 50 to 60 with Graves' ophthalmopathy. The sequenced material came from blood. V is TRBV20-1 and J is TRBJ2-7; the D call may be TRBD1 or TRBD2 (5 bases each). The CDR3 is CSARVIFGTSPYEQYF. CDR3 sequence (DNA): TGCAGTGCTAGAGTAATTTTCGGGACCTCTCCCTACGAGCAGTACTTC.